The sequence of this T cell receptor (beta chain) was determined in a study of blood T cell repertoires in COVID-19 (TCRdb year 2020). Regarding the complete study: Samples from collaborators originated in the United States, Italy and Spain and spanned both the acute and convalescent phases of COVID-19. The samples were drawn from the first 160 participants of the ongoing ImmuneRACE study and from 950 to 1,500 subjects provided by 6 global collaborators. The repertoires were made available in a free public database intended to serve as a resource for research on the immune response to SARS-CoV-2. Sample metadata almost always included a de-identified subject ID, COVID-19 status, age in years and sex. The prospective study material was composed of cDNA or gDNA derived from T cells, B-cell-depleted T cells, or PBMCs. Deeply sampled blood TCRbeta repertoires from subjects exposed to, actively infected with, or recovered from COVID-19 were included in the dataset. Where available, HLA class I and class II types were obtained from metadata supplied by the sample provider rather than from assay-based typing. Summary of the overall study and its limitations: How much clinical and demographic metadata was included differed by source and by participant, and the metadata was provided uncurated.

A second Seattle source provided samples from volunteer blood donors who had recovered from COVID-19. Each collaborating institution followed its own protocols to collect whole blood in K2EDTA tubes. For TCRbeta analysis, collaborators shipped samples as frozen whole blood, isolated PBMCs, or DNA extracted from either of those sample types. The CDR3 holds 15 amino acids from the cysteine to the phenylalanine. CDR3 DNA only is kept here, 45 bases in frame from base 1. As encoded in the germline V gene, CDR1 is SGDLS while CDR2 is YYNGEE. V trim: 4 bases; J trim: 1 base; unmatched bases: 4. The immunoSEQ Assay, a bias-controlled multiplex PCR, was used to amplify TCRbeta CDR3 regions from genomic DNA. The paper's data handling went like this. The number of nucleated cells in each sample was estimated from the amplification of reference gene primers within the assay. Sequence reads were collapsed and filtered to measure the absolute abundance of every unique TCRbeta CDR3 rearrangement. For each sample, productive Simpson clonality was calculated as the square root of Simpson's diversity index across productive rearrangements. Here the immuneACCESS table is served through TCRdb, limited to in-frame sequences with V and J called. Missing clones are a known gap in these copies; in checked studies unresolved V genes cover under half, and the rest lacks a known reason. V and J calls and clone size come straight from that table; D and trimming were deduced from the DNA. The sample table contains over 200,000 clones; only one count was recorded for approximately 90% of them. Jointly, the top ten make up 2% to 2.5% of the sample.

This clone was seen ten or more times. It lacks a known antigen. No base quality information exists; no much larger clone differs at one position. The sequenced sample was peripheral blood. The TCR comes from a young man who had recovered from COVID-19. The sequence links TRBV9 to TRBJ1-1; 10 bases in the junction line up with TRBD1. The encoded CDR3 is CASSPGTGENTEAFF. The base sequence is TGTGCCAGCAGCCCCGGGACAGGGGAGAACACTGAAGCTTTCTTT.